The subject of this entry is one T cell receptor beta chain. The antigen is not known. Other DNA sequences in the sample encode the same CDR3. This sample was included in a study of shared clonotypes between healthy human individuals. Study-level findings and limits: Sequencing depth was expected to influence donor clonotype sharing.

CDR3 length: 13 amino acids. Trimming took 2 bases from V and 4 from J, leaving 6 bases between them. The germline CDR1 and CDR2 sequences are KGHSH and LQKENI. The assay was immunoSEQ multiplex PCR, and TCRdb's table has in-frame clones only and misses some. The sample shows 2 million to 2.5 million clones, 85% to 95% of them seen only once. The sequence derives from a young man in good health. Some clones in this sample may be carry-over from other donors' samples. This sequence joins TRBV18 and TRBJ1-5; TRBD1 is a possible D gene (5 bases). The sample comprised naive CD4+ T cells from PBMCs. Documented subset: CD45RA+ positively selected. The CDR3 here is CASSPSGNQPQHF. The CDR3 nucleotides are TGTGCCAGCTCACCATCAGGGAATCAGCCCCAGCATTTT.